This record covers a single T cell receptor beta chain. Its antigen is currently not known. The instrument given in TCRdb is NextSeq 550. The Human TCR Profiling Kit (MiLaboratory) was used to make UMI-labeled 5' RACE TRB cDNA libraries. The full amount of extracted RNA was used for cDNA synthesis, and the full amount of resulting cDNA was used for PCR amplification. The libraries were made side by side, with each library going through the same number of PCR cycles. Per the authors' processing: About 50,000 +/- 10,000 unique UMI-labeled TRB cDNA molecules per library were extracted with MIGEC and MiXCR, with at least two reads per UMI required. Each library averaged roughly 40,000 +/- 10,000 functional in-frame TRB CDR3 nucleotide clonotypes without stop codons. After downsampling to 5000 UMI-labeled TRB molecules per sample, diversity metrics, including normalized Shannon-Wiener and Chao1, were computed in VDJtools. VDJtools was used to calculate clonotype-size-weighted physicochemical properties of the central five CDR3 residues, namely interaction energy, strength, volume and Kidera factor 4. TCRdb reprocessed the public reads and reports one entry per CDR3 protein sequence, without DNA. These V and J calls rely on TCRdb rather than the paper's analysis. Per the sample table, the count is around 45,000 distinct CDR3 sequences. The leading ten clones occupy roughly 1.5% of the sample.

According to the germline V gene (reference sequence), CDR1 reads LGHDT and CDR2 reads YNNKEL. Spanning cysteine to phenylalanine, the CDR3 consists of 18 amino acids. The entry carries no DNA sequence. This specimen comes from a study of CXCR3-negative and CXCR3-positive naive CD8 T cells (dated by TCRdb to about 2019). Some background on the complete study: About 135 million TRB reads were obtained in total, roughly 1.5 +/- 0.3 million reads per library. Diversity and physicochemical repertoire analyses were performed on around 10 donors pooled from two independent experiments. Naive subsets from about five donors and memory cells from 3 donors were included in the TRBV-TRBJ cluster analysis.

General findings and caveats noted by the study authors: Repertoire diversity was comparably high in both naive subsets but much lower in memory CD8+ T cells. TRB CDR3s from CXCR3-positive naive cells showed higher hydrophobicity (lower Kidera factor 4), lower energy, and higher strength and volume indices than CXCR3-negative naive cells. Surface CD5, linked to self-reactivity in mice, was comparable between naive subsets; TCR interaction strength was therefore also inferred from TRB CDR3 physicochemical properties. Naive CXCR3-negative and CXCR3-positive cells from the same donor showed similar TRBV-TRBJ usage, whereas memory cells showed distinct patterns. Freshly isolated PBMCs were used for most assays because CXCR3 expression partially decreased after cryopreservation.

Each CD8+ T cell subset was flow-sorted in triplicate, and some 310,000 cells per subset were placed directly into RLT lysis buffer. To exclude memory contaminants, naive CD8+ T cells were stringently defined as CD45RO-CCR7+CD27+CD95-. Peripheral blood mononuclear cells were isolated from buffy coats using standard density gradient centrifugation. Naive CXCR3-negative and CXCR3-positive CD8+ T cells were flow-sorted on a FACSAria III. Total RNA was extracted from sorted cells with an RNeasy Mini Kit. Sequenced input: naive CXCR3- CD8+ T cells from blood. The cell subset or site label, read with the paper, signifies: CD45RO-CCR7+CD27+CD95- naive CD8+ T cells lacking CXCR3 (TNR3-). The receptor's source is a human donor in good health. Some clones in this sample may be carry-over from other donors' samples. Recombination connected TRBV3-1 to TRBJ1-4; TCRdb gives TRBD1 as the D gene, but with no DNA this cannot be confirmed. The CDR3 corresponds to CASSQDLRAQGEGEKLFF.